Listed below are T cell receptor beta chains from one sample, sequenced in a study of T-cell memory formation after mild COVID-19. TCRdb reprocessed the 5' RACE reads with MiXCR, giving one entry per CDR3 protein. The profile shows 350,000 or so distinct CDR3 sequences, 20% to 25% of them singletons. The sequencing sample was made of PBMCs or a T cell subset sorted from them (not recorded which). These receptors came from a man between 18 and 35 years old who had mild COVID-19 (a few samples of this study predate the infection). Cell type and time point are not known. CDR3s include the opening cysteine and the closing phenylalanine or tryptophan. D genes are given only for firm matches. Where a row states a size, it is once, few, many or the class of an expanded clone; other rows omit it.

TRBJ1-5 | few | TRBD1 | TRBV6-5 | TGTGCCAGCAGGCAAACAGGGGAAATCGGTCAGCCCCAGCATTTT | CASRQTGEIGQPQHF
TRBJ1-2 | - | - | TRBV5-4 | TGTGCCAGCAGCTCCAGGGAAGACTATGGCTACACCTTC | CASSSREDYGYTF
TRBJ2-3 | many | TRBD2 | TRBV20-1 | TGCAGGATCGGGGGGGCCAGCACAGATACGCAGTATTTT | CRIGGASTDTQYF
TRBJ1-1 | - | TRBD1 | TRBV7-6 | TGTGCCAGCAGCCCTGGACAGGGGGCCGCTACTGAAGCTTTCTTT | CASSPGQGAATEAFF
TRBJ2-2 | - | - | TRBV4-1 | TGCGCCAGCAGCCACCTAAACAGGGAGGCCACCGGGGAGCTGTTTTTT | CASSHLNREATGELFF
TRBJ1-6 | - | - | TRBV4-1 | TGCGCCAGCAGCCTCACTGGGGTCACGGAATCACCCCTCCACTTT | CASSLTGVTESPLHF
TRBJ1-2 | - | - | TRBV5-5 | TGTGCCAGCAGCTTGACCGTCCACTATGGCTACACCTTC | CASSLTVHYGYTF
TRBJ2-1 | few | - | TRBV15 | TGTGCCACCAGCACACAAAGGGAGGTCTACAATGAGCAGTTCTTC | CATSTQREVYNEQFF
TRBJ2-7 | few | - | TRBV9 | TGTGCCAGCAGCGTAGAAGCGGAAAACTACGAGCAGTACTTC | CASSVEAENYEQYF
TRBJ2-7 | - | - | TRBV7-9 | TGTGCCAGCAGCTTTGCTGGGGCTAGGAACGAGCAGTACTTC | CASSFAGARNEQYF